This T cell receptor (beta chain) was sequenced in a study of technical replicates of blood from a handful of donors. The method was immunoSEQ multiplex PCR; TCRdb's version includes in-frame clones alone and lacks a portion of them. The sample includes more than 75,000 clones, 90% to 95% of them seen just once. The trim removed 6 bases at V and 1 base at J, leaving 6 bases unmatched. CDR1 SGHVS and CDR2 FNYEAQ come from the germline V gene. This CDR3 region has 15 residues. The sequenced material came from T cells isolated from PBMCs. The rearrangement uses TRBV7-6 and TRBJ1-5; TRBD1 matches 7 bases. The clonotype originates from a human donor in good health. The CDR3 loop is CASSPGQRSNQPQHF. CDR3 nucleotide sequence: TGTGCCAGCAGTCCGGGACAGAGAAGCAATCAGCCCCAGCATTTT.